This is a list of T cell receptor beta chains from one sample in a study of radiation and T cells in renal cell carcinoma. Generated by immunoSEQ multiplex PCR, the TCRdb table keeps only in-frame clones and is missing some. The sample contains 150,000 to 200,000 clones, about 85% of which appear only once. Sample: blood, taken from a patient whose treatment included radiotherapy and nephrectomy. The receptors here all came from a woman between 45 and 60 years old with renal cell carcinoma. CDR3s include the opening cysteine and the closing phenylalanine or tryptophan. D genes are given only for firm matches.

J: TRBJ2-7; V: TRBV15; D: NA; DNA: TGTGCCACCAGCAGGGAACAGGGGGAGGGTTACGAGCAGTACTTC; CDR3: CATSREQGEGYEQYF
J: TRBJ1-2; V: TRBV29-1; D: TRBD1; DNA: TGCAGCGCCTCCACAGGGGTAGGGGATGGCTACACCTTC; CDR3: CSASTGVGDGYTF
J: TRBJ2-5; V: TRBV9; D: TRBD2; DNA: TGTGCCAGCAGCGTAGGCCCGCGCGGGGGGCAGAAGACCCAGTACTTC; CDR3: CASSVGPRGGQKTQYF
J: TRBJ1-6; V: TRBV7-6; D: NA; DNA: TGTGCCAGCAGCTTCGGGTTAAAGCAGGGATCTAATTCACCCCTCCACTTT; CDR3: CASSFGLKQGSNSPLHF
J: TRBJ2-2; V: TRBV9; D: TRBD2; DNA: TGTGCCAGCAGCCCTAGCGGGGGATACACCGGGGAGCTGTTTTTT; CDR3: CASSPSGGYTGELFF
J: TRBJ1-1; V: TRBV6-5; D: NA; DNA: TGTGCCAGCAGAGAGAGGCCAGATGAAGCTTTCTTT; CDR3: CASRERPDEAFF
J: TRBJ2-5; V: TRBV4-2; D: TRBD2; DNA: TGTGCCAGCAGCCAAGAACTAGCGGGGGTCCGGGAGACCCAGTACTTC; CDR3: CASSQELAGVRETQYF
J: TRBJ2-7; V: TRBV7-2; D: TRBD1; DNA: TGTGCCAGCAGCTTAGAAAGGGGGCGCGTGTTCGAGCAGTACTTC; CDR3: CASSLERGRVFEQYF
J: TRBJ2-2; V: TRBV11-2; D: NA; DNA: TGTGCCAGCAGCTTAGTTGGGGGGAACACCGGGGAGCTGTTTTTT; CDR3: CASSLVGGNTGELFF
J: TRBJ2-7; V: TRBV6-5; D: NA; DNA: TGTGCCAGCAATAGACACTTGAGCTCCTACGAGCAGTACTTC; CDR3: CASNRHLSSYEQYF
J: TRBJ1-2; V: TRBV19; D: TRBD1; DNA: TGTGCCAGTAGTATATCGGACAGGGATGACTATGGCTACACCTTC; CDR3: CASSISDRDDYGYTF
J: TRBJ1-6; V: TRBV9; D: NA; DNA: TGTGCCAGCAGTGTAGGGGACGGAAAAAATTCACCCCTCCACTTT; CDR3: CASSVGDGKNSPLHF
J: TRBJ2-3; V: TRBV10-2; D: TRBD2; DNA: TGCGCCAGCAGTGAATTAGCGGGGGGGCTGGATACGCAGTATTTT; CDR3: CASSELAGGLDTQYF
J: TRBJ1-6; V: TRBV6-5; D: NA; DNA: TGTGCCAGCAGCCAATATAATTCACCCCTCCACTTT; CDR3: CASSQYNSPLHF
J: TRBJ2-5; V: TRBV2; D: TRBD2; DNA: TGTGCCAGCAGGGGACTAGCGGGGACGTACCAAGAGACCCAGTACTTC; CDR3: CASRGLAGTYQETQYF
J: TRBJ1-2; V: TRBV14; D: TRBD1; DNA: TGTGCCAGCAGCCAGACAGGGGGCAGCTATGGCTACACCTTC; CDR3: CASSQTGGSYGYTF
J: TRBJ2-3; V: TRBV7-3; D: NA; DNA: TGTGCCAGCAGCGCTGCGAGGGATACGCAGTATTTT; CDR3: CASSAARDTQYF
J: TRBJ1-2; V: TRBV5-4; D: NA; DNA: TGTGCCAGCAGCCTAGCTCCAGAGGTGCTGGGTGGCTACACCTTC; CDR3: CASSLAPEVLGGYTF
J: TRBJ1-3; V: TRBV6-6; D: NA; DNA: TGTGCCAGCAGTTACTCGGGAAACGGAAACACCATATATTTT; CDR3: CASSYSGNGNTIYF
J: TRBJ2-5; V: TRBV2; D: NA; DNA: TGTGCCAGCAGTCGTATCGGGGGACAAGAGACCCAGTACTTC; CDR3: CASSRIGGQETQYF
J: TRBJ2-5; V: TRBV30; D: TRBD2; DNA: TGTGCCTGGAGTGATCTAGCGGGGGAGACCCAGTACTTC; CDR3: CAWSDLAGETQYF
J: TRBJ1-1; V: TRBV4-2; D: NA; DNA: TGTGCCAGCAGCCAACCGCGGGGGGTGAACACTGAAGCTTTCTTT; CDR3: CASSQPRGVNTEAFF